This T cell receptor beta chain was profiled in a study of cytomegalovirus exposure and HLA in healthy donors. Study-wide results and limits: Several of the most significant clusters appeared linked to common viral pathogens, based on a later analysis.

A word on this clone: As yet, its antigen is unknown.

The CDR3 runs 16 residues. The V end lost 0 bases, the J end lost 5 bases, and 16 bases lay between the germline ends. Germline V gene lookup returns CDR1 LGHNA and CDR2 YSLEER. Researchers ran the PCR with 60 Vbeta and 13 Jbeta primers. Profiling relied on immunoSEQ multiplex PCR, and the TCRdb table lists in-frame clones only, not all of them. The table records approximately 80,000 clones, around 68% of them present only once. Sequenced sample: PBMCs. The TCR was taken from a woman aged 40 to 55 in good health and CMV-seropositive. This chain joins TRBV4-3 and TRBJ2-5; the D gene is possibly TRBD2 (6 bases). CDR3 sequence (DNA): TGCGCCAGCAGCCAAGACTCCGGAGGGCGAGGGGAGACCCAGTACTTC. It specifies CASSQDSGGRGETQYF.